This T cell receptor (beta chain) was recovered during a study of regulatory T cells in long-lasting Graves disease. Findings and caveats of the study: Persistent disease exhibited a predilection for TRBV28, TRBJ1-2 and TRBJ2-5.

Note on this clonotype: The antigen remains undetermined. A much larger clone differs from this one at a single base, so this may be a read error.

Time point here: newly diagnosed GD, antithyroid drugs for less than 3 months. Construction of the TCR library relied on RNA isolated from PBMCs. TCR beta libraries were built with iRepertoire HTBI primers and Arm-PCR of CDR3 regions. Each CDR3 protein gets one entry after TCRdb re-called the multiplex PCR reads with MiXCR. Found here are 350,000 to 400,000 distinct CDR3 sequences, 15% to 19% of them singletons; the top ten hold about a fifth. Germline lookup yields CDR1 MGHRA and CDR2 YSYEKL. The CDR3 contains 16 residues. The chain recombines TRBV4-1 with TRBJ2-1; 7 bases line up with TRBD1. This specimen consisted of peripheral blood mononuclear cells (PBMCs), obtained at new diagnosis, from a patient treated with antithyroid drugs. This clonotype was obtained from a female donor with Graves disease. The CDR3: CAGSQDGTSQGDEQFF. The CDR3 DNA is TGCGCCGGCAGCCAAGATGGGACCTCCCAGGGGGATGAGCAGTTCTTC.